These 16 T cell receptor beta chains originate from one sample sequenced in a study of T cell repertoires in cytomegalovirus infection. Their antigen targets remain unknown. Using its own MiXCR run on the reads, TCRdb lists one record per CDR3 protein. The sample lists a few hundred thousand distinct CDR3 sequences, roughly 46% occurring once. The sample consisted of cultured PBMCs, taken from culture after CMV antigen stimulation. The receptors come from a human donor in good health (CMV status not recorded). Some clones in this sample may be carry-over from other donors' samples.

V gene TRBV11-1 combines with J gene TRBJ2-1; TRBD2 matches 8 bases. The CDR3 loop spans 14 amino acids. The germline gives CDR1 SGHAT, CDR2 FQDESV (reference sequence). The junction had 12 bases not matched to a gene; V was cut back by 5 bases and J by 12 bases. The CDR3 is CASSRPGGGVWQFF. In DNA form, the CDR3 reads TGTGCCAGCAGCCGACCGGGGGGGGGGGTCTGGCAGTTCTTC. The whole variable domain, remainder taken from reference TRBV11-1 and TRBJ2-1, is EAEVAQSPRYKITEKSQAVAFWCDPISGHATLYWYRQILGQGPELLVQFQDESVVDDSQLPKDRFSAERLKGVDSTLKIQPAELGDSAMYLCASSRPGGGVWQFFGPGTRLTVL.

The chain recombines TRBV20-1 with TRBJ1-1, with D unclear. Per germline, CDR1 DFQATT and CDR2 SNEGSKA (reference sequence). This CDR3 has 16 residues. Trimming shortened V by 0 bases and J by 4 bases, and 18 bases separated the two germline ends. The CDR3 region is CSARDGRSTLSTEAFF. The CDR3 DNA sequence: TGCAGTGCTAGAGATGGGAGGTCTACTTTATCCACTGAAGCTTTCTTT.

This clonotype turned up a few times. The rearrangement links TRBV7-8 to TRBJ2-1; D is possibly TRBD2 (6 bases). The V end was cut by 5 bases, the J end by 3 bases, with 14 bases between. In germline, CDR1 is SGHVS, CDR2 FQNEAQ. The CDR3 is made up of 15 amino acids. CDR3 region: CASSNRAGLYNEQFF. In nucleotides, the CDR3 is TGTGCCAGCAGCAACCGGGCGGGGCTCTACAATGAGCAGTTCTTC.

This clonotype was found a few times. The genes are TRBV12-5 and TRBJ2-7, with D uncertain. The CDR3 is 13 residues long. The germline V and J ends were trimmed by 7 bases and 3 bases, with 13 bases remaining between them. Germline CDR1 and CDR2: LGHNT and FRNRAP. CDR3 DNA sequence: TGTGCTAGTGCCGCGACCCTACTCTACGAGCAGTACTTC. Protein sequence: CASAATLLYEQYF.

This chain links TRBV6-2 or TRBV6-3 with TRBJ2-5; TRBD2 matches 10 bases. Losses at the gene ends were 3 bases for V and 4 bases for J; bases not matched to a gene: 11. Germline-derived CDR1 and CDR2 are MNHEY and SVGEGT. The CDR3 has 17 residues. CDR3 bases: TGTGCCAGCAGTTATCATGCTAGCGGGAGTCAGAGAGAGACCCAGTACTTC. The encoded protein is CASSYHASGSQRETQYF.

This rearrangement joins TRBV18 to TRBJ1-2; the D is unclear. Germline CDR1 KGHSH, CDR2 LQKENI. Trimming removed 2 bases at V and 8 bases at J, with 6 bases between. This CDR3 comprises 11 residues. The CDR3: CASSPGSGYTF. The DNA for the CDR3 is TGTGCCAGCTCACCAGGGTCCGGCTACACCTTC. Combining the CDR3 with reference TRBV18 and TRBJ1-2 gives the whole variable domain NAGVMQNPRHLVRRRGQEARLRCSPMKGHSHVYWYRQLPEEGLKFMVYLQKENIIDESGMPKERFSAEFPKEGPSILRIQQVVRGDSAAYFCASSPGSGYTFGSGTRLTVV.

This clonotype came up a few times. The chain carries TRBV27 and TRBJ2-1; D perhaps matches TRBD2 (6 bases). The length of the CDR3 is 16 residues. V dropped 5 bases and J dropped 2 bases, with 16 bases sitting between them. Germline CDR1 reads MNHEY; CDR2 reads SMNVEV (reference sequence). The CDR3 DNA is TGTGCCAGCAGTCCCCGGTCGGGAGCCGCCTACAATGAGCAGTTCTTC. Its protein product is CASSPRSGAAYNEQFF.

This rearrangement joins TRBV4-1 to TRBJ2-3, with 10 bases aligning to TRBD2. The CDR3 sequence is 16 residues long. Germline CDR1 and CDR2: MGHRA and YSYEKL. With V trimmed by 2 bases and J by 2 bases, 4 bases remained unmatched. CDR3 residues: CASSQRLAGPTDTQYF. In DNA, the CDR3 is TGCGCCAGCAGCCAACGACTAGCGGGCCCCACAGATACGCAGTATTTT.

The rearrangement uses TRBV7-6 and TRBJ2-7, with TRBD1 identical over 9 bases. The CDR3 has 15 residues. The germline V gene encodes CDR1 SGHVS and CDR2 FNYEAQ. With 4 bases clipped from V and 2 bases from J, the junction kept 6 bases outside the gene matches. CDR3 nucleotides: TGTGCCAGCAGCTACGGACAGGGGCGAACCTACGAGCAGTACTTC. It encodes CASSYGQGRTYEQYF.

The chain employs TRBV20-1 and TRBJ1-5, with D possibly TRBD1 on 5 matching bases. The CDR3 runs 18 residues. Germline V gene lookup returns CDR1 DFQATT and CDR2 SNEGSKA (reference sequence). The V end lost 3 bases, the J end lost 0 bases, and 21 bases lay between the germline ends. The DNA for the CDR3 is TGCAGTGCTAGCTCAGCAGGACGAGGGACGGATAGCAATCAGCCCCAGCATTTT. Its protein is CSASSAGRGTDSNQPQHF.

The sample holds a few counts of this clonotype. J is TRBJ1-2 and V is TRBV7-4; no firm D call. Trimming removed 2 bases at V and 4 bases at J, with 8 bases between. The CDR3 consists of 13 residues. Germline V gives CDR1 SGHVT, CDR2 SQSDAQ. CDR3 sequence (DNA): TGTGCCAGCAGCTTATCTGAGCGCTATGGCTACACCTTC. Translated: CASSLSERYGYTF.

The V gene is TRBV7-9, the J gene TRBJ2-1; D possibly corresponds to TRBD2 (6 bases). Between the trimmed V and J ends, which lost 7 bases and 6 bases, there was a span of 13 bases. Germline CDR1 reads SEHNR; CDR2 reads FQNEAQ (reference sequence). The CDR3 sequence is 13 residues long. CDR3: CASTLGGSNEQFF. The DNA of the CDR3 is TGTGCCAGCACCCTCGGGGGAAGCAATGAGCAGTTCTTC.

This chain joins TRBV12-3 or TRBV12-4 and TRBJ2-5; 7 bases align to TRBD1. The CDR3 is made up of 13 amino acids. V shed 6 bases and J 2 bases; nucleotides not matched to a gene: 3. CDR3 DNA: TGTGCCAGCAGAGAGGACAGGCAAGAGACCCAGTACTTC. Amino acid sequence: CASREDRQETQYF.

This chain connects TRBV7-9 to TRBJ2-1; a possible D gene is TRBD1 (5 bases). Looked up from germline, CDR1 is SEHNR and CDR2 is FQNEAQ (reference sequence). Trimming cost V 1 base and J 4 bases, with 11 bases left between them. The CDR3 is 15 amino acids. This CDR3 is CASSLDQGRYNEQFF. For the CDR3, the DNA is TGTGCCAGCAGCTTAGACCAGGGTAGATACAATGAGCAGTTCTTC.

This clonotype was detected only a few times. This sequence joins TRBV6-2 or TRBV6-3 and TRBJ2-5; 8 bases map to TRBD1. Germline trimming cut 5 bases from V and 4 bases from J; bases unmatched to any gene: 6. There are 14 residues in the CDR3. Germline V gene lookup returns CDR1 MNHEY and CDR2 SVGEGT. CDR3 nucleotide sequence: TGTGCCAGCAGTCGGACACAGGGGGGAGAGACCCAGTACTTC. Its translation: CASSRTQGGETQYF.

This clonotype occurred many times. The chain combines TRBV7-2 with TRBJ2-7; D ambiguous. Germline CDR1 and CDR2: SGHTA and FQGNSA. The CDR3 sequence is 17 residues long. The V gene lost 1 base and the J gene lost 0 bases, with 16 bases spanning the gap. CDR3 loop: CASSLGTATISSYEQYF. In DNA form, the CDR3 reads TGTGCCAGCAGCTTAGGGACGGCTACCATTAGCTCCTACGAGCAGTACTTC. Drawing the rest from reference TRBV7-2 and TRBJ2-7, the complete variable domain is GAGVSQSPSNKVTEKGKDVELRCDPISGHTALYWYRQSLGQGLEFLIYFQGNSAPDKSGLPSDRFSAERTGGSVSTLTIQRTQQEDSAVYLCASSLGTATISSYEQYFGPGTRLTVT.